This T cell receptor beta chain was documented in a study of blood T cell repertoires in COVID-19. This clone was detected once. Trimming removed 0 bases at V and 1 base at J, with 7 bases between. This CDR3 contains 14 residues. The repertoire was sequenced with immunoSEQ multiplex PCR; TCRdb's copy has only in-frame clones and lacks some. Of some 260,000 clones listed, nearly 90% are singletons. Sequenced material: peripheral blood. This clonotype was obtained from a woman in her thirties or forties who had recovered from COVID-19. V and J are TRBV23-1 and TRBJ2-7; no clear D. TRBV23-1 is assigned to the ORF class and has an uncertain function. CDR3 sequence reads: CASSQSGRSYEQYF. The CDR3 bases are TGCGCCAGCAGTCAATCCGGCAGGTCCTACGAGCAGTACTTC.